A single sample gave rise to the 5 T cell receptor beta chains below, sequenced in a study of cytomegalovirus exposure and HLA in healthy donors. With 60 Vbeta and 13 Jbeta primers, the PCR was carried out. Some clones are missing from TCRdb's copy, which holds only in-frame ones; the method was immunoSEQ multiplex PCR. The sample consists of some 150,000 clones, roughly 70% of them appearing once. The sequencing input was PBMCs. The receptors here all came from a woman in her 30s in good health and CMV-seronegative.

The chain employs TRBV9 and TRBJ2-1, with 8 nucleotides matching TRBD1. This CDR3 is built from 15 residues. Germline V gives CDR1 SGDLS, CDR2 YYNGEE. Trimming at V came to 3 bases and at J to 4 bases, leaving 6 bases not matched to a gene. DNA of the CDR3: TGTGCCAGCAGCGGTGGACAGGGATATTACAATGAGCAGTTCTTC. Its translation is CASSGGQGYYNEQFF.

This sequence joins TRBV7-3 and TRBJ2-3; a possible D gene is TRBD2 (5 bases). V gave up 6 bases and J gave up 3 bases, with 13 bases separating them. Germline assignment: CDR1 SGHTA and CDR2 FQGTGA. The CDR3 runs 14 residues. The DNA for the CDR3 is TGTGCCAGCAGTCCCGGGGTATCGACAGATACGCAGTATTTT. Translation: CASSPGVSTDTQYF.

The chain combines TRBV9 with TRBJ2-5, with TRBD2 matching 9 bases. The ends lost 0 bases at V and 4 bases at J; junction bases unmatched: 7. Germline V gene data show CDR1 as SGDLS and CDR2 as YYNGEE. The CDR3 runs to 16 residues. CDR3: CASSVVSGGAGETQYF. The CDR3 DNA is TGTGCCAGCAGCGTAGTTAGCGGGGGTGCGGGAGAGACCCAGTACTTC.

The genes are TRBV28 and TRBJ2-5; 7 bases line up with TRBD2. Losses at the gene ends were 3 bases for V and 7 bases for J; bases not matched to a gene: 2. The CDR3 totals 12 residues. Germline V CDR1 and CDR2: MDHEN, SYDVKM. The CDR3 DNA reads as TGTGCCAGCAGTTTCGGGGGGAGGACCCAGTACTTC. This codes for CASSFGGRTQYF.

The rearrangement uses TRBV28 and TRBJ2-1; 11 bases line up with TRBD2. From germline, CDR1 is MDHEN and CDR2 SYDVKM. The CDR3 covers 15 residues. V shed 6 bases and J 8 bases; nucleotides not matched to a gene: 9. CDR3: CASRTLLAGEYEQFF. The CDR3, as DNA: TGTGCCAGCAGGACTTTACTAGCGGGAGAATATGAGCAGTTCTTC. The full variable domain, its missing parts supplied by reference TRBV28 and TRBJ2-1, is DVKVTQSSRYLVKRTGEKVFLECVQDMDHENMFWYRQDPGLGLRLIYFSYDVKMKEKGDIPEGYSVSREKKERFSLILESASTNQTSMYLCASRTLLAGEYEQFFGPGTRLTVL.